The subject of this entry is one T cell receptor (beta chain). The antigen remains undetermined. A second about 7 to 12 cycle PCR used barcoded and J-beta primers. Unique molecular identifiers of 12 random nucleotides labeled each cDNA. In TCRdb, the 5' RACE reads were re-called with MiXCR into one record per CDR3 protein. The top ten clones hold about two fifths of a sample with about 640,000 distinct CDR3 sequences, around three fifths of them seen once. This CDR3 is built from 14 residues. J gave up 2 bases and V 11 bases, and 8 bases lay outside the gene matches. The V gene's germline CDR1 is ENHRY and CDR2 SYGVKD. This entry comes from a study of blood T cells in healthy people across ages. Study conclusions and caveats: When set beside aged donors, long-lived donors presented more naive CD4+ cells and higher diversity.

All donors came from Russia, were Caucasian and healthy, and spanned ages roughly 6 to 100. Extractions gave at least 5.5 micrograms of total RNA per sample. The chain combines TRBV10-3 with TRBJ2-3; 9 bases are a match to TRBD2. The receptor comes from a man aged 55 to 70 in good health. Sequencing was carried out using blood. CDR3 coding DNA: TGTGCCGTTAAGCGGGGGGTGGACACAGATACGCAGTATTTT. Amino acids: CAVKRGVDTDTQYF.